This T cell receptor (beta chain) was identified in a study of blood T cells in healthy people across ages. It was with a sample-barcoded 5' primer and a J-beta primer mix that a second PCR of about 7 to 12 cycles was run. TCRdb re-called the 5' RACE reads with MiXCR, one entry per CDR3 protein. The table includes 1.5 million to 1.9 million distinct CDR3 sequences, approximately 39% detected once. The CDR3 has 15 residues. Germline CDR1 is MGHRA and CDR2 is YSYEKL. The V gene end was trimmed by 3 bases and the J gene end by 3 bases; junction bases not matched to a gene: 5. Sequences were obtained from blood. The chain recombines TRBV4-1 with TRBJ2-3; 8 positions match TRBD1. This receptor was identified in a woman in her late teens or twenties in good health. The CDR3 reads CASSQPTGGTDTQYF. DNA of the CDR3: TGCGCCAGCAGCCAGCCCACAGGGGGAACAGATACGCAGTATTTT.